Sequencing of this T cell receptor (beta chain) was carried out in a study of blood T cell repertoires in COVID-19. Overall study context: Sources were T cells, B-cell-depleted T cells, or PBMCs; the material itself was cDNA or gDNA.

The method was immunoSEQ multiplex PCR; TCRdb's version includes in-frame clones alone and lacks a portion of them. The sample shows about 280,000 clones, approximately 91% of them seen only once. Per germline, CDR1 MGHRA and CDR2 YSYEKL. Losses at the gene ends were 0 bases for V and 5 bases for J; bases not matched to a gene: 10. This CDR3 has 18 amino acids. The study drew participants aged roughly 18 to 89 years from roughly 25 US areas. The sequence came from a woman in her 30s who had recovered from COVID-19. The chain links TRBV4-1 to TRBJ2-5; the match to TRBD2 covers 12 bases. The specimen was PBMCs or T cells enriched from blood (not recorded which). The CDR3 region is CASSQDALAGGPAETQYF. The CDR3 DNA is TGCGCCAGCAGCCAAGATGCCCTAGCGGGAGGGCCTGCTGAGACCCAGTACTTC.